The text below deals with one TCR beta chain. Its specificity is unknown. The junction shows a germline mismatch at one end, possibly a read error. This specimen comes from a study of blood T cells in healthy people across ages. The CDR3 consists of 15 residues. Germline V CDR1 and CDR2: KGHSH, LQKENI. Primers used in a second PCR of about 7 to 12 cycles were a sample-barcoded 5' primer and a J-beta primer mix. Each cDNA molecule was tagged by a template-switch adaptor that had 12 random nucleotides. MiXCR was run by TCRdb on the 5' RACE reads, yielding one entry per CDR3 protein. The data hold over 700,000 distinct CDR3 sequences, with about 53% observed a single time. Notes on the study in general: Compared with aged donors, long-lived donors showed fewer expanded clones, suggesting selection. Observed TCR beta diversity per million T cells went down as age went up. This fall followed a roughly linear course with age.

For every donor, a draw yielded ten milliliters of peripheral blood. This sequence joins TRBV18 and TRBJ2-5, with 9 bases that match TRBD1. The origin of this receptor is a man of 80 years or more in good health. Sequencing was carried out using blood. CDR3 sequence (DNA): TGTGCCAGCTCACCAGGGACAGGGACCCAAGGGACCCAGTACTTC. It specifies CASSPGTGTQGTQYF.